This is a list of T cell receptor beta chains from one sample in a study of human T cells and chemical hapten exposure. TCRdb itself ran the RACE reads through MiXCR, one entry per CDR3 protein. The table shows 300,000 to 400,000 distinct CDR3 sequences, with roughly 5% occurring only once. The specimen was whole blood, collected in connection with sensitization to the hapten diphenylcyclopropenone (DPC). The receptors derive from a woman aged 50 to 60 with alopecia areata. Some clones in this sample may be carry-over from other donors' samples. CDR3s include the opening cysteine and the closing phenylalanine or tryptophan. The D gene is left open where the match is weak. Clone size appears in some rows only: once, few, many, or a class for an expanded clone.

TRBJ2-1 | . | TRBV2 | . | CASSSIPGRNEQFF | TGTGCCAGCAGCTCGATCCCCGGTAGGAATGAGCAGTTCTTC
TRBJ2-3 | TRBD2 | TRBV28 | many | CASSLAGRMDTQYF | TGTGCCAGCAGTTTAGCCGGGAGGATGGATACGCAGTATTTT
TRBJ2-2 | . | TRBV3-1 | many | CASSQATITGELFF | TGTGCCAGCAGCCAAGCCACAATCACCGGGGAGCTGTTTTTT
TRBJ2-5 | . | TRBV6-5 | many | CASSSLTTLQETQYF | TGTGCCAGCAGTTCCTTGACAACCCTCCAAGAGACCCAGTACTTC
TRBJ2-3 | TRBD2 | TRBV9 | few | CASSGPLAGGPDTQYF | TGTGCCAGCAGCGGGCCACTAGCGGGGGGGCCGGATACGCAGTATTTT
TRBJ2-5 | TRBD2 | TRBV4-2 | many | CASSPTPSGKETQYF | TGTGCCAGCAGCCCAACACCTAGCGGTAAAGAGACCCAGTACTTC
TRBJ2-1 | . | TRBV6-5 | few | CASSYSSGRYNEQFF | TGTGCCAGCAGTTACTCGAGCGGTCGTTACAATGAGCAGTTCTTC
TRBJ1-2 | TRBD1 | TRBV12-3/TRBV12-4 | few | CASSPTGTGGDYGYTF | TGTGCCAGCAGTCCAACCGGGACAGGGGGCGACTATGGCTACACCTTC
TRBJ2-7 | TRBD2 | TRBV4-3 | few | CASSQGHSGPYEQYF | TGCGCCAGCAGCCAAGGTCATAGCGGGCCATACGAGCAGTACTTC
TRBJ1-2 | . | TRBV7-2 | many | CASSPGPIEGYTF | TGTGCCAGCAGCCCCGGCCCAATAGAAGGCTACACCTTC
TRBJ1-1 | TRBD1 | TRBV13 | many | CASSPTGQGGMNTEAFF | TGTGCCAGCAGCCCCACTGGACAGGGGGGAATGAACACTGAAGCTTTCTTT
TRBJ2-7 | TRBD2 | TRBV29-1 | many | CSVPGELAGGNEQYF | TGCAGCGTACCGGGGGAACTAGCGGGAGGAAACGAGCAGTACTTC
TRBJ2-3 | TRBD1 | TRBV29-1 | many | CSVSTGSADTQYF | TGCAGCGTTTCGACAGGGTCGGCGGATACGCAGTATTTT
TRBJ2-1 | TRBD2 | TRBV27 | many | CASSLAGGPNEQFF | TGTGCCAGCAGCCTAGCGGGAGGGCCCAATGAGCAGTTCTTC
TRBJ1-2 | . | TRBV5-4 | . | CASSPLQGNYGYTF | TGTGCCAGCAGCCCCCTACAGGGTAACTATGGCTACACCTTC
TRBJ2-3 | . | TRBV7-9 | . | CASTGSQTGADTQYF | TGTGCCAGCACTGGGAGCCAAACGGGCGCAGATACGCAGTATTTT
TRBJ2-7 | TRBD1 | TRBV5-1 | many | CASSLTGQYEQYF | TGCGCCAGCAGCTTGACGGGACAGTACGAGCAGTACTTC
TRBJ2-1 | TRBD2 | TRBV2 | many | CASSKGLAGPPNEQFF | TGTGCCAGCAGTAAGGGACTAGCGGGGCCCCCCAATGAGCAGTTCTTC
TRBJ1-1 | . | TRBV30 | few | CAWGRNTEAFF | TGTGCCTGGGGGAGGAACACTGAAGCTTTCTTT
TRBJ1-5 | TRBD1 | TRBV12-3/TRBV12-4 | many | CASSSQGAFNQPQHF | TGTGCCAGCAGCTCACAGGGGGCGTTCAATCAGCCCCAGCATTTT
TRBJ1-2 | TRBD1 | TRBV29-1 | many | CSVARQGAATNYGYTF | TGCAGCGTTGCTAGACAGGGGGCGGCAACTAACTATGGCTACACCTTC
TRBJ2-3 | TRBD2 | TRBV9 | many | CASSVVAGDDTDTQYF | TGTGCCAGCAGCGTAGTAGCGGGGGACGACACAGATACGCAGTATTTT
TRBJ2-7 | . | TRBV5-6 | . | CASSVGNPYEQYF | TGTGCCAGCAGCGTTGGGAACCCCTACGAGCAGTACTTC
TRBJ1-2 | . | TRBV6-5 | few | CASSPAQGSVLYGYTF | TGTGCCAGCAGTCCAGCCCAGGGATCAGTCCTCTATGGCTACACCTTC
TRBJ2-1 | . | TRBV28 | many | CAGGDAVHEQFF | TGTGCCGGCGGGGACGCGGTACATGAGCAGTTCTTC
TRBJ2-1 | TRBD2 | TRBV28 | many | CATKREHLYNEQFF | TGTGCCACCAAGCGGGAGCATCTGTACAATGAGCAGTTCTTC
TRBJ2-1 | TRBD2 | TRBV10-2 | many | CASSDPTSGRGEQFF | TGCGCCAGCAGTGACCCGACTAGCGGGAGGGGTGAGCAGTTCTTC
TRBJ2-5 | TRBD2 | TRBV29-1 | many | CSVGGLAEQETQYF | TGCAGCGTTGGGGGACTAGCGGAACAAGAGACCCAGTACTTC
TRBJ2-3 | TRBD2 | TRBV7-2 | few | CASSLNPSGVGDTQYF | TGTGCCAGCAGCTTAAACCCTAGCGGGGTCGGAGATACGCAGTATTTT
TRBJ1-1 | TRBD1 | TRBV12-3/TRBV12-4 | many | CASSLGQGALGFF | TGTGCCAGCAGTTTAGGACAGGGCGCACTTGGTTTCTTT
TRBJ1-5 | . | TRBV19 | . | CASSTAGADQPQHF | TGTGCCAGTAGTACGGCAGGGGCTGATCAGCCCCAGCATTTT
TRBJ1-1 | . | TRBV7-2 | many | CASSSMTLWSNTEAFF | TGTGCCAGCAGCTCAATGACCCTGTGGTCGAACACTGAAGCTTTCTTT
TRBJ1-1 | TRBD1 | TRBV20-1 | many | CSARGEGANTEAFF | TGCAGTGCTAGAGGGGAGGGGGCGAACACTGAAGCTTTCTTT
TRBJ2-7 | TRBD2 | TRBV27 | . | CASSSRGGRNEQYF | TGTGCCAGCAGTTCCCGGGGGGGCAGGAACGAGCAGTACTTC
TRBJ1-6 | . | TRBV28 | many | CATSPMFLQGGPLHF | TGTGCCACCTCTCCCATGTTCCTCCAGGGTGGACCCCTCCACTTT
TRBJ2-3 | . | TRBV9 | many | CASSQFTDTQYF | TGTGCCAGCAGCCAATTCACAGATACGCAGTATTTT
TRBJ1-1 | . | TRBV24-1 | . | CAAGDRGSTEAFF | TGTGCCGCCGGCGATCGGGGAAGCACTGAAGCTTTCTTT
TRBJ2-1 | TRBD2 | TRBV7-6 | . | CASSSTGLIHNEQFF | TGTGCCAGCAGTTCGACGGGACTAATCCACAATGAGCAGTTCTTC
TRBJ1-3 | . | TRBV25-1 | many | CASQPMGSGNTIYF | TGTGCCAGTCAACCGATGGGCTCTGGAAACACCATATATTTT